The 5 T cell receptor beta chains reported below all come from one sample, sequenced in a study of blood T cells in healthy people across ages. Through a sample-barcoded 5' primer and a J-beta primer mix, a second PCR was run for roughly 6 to 11 cycles. From the 5' RACE reads, TCRdb called clonotypes with MiXCR, one entry per CDR3 protein. This table holds roughly 800,000 distinct CDR3 sequences, nearly 60% found once. Specimen: blood. These receptors all come from a man aged 25 to 40 in good health.

The chain recombines TRBV20-1 with TRBJ2-7; 9 positions match TRBD2. The CDR3 length is 15 residues. Per germline, CDR1 DFQATT and CDR2 SNEGSKA (reference sequence). V was clipped by 5 bases and J by 1 base; unmatched bases: 9. CDR3 protein: CSAQRGSGSSYEQYF. The DNA of the CDR3 is TGCAGTGCTCAACGGGGTAGCGGGAGTTCCTACGAGCAGTACTTC.

This clonotype was detected only a few times. DNA for the CDR3: TGTGCCAGCAGCCCCGACAGGGGGAACATTCAGTACTTC. This translates into CASSPDRGNIQYF. The V call is TRBV6-6, the J call TRBJ2-4, with 9 bases lining up with TRBD1. CDR1 MNHNY and CDR2 SVGAGI come from the germline V gene (reference sequence). The CDR3 length is 13 residues. Trimming at V came to 6 bases and at J to 7 bases, leaving 4 bases not matched to a gene.

This clonotype was observed a few times. V gene TRBV3-1 combines with J gene TRBJ2-1; D gene ambiguous. V lost 5 bases, J lost 7 bases, and 21 bases lay in between. CDR3 length: 16 residues. The germline V gene encodes CDR1 LGHDT and CDR2 YNNKEL (reference sequence). CDR3 in amino acids: CASSDPRTPFMNEQFF. The CDR3, as DNA: TGTGCCAGCAGCGATCCCCGCACCCCATTCATGAATGAGCAGTTCTTC.

The chain uses TRBV7-2 and TRBJ2-5; D perhaps matches TRBD2 (5 bases). Germline V lookup: CDR1 SGHTA, CDR2 FQGNSA. Trimming shortened V by 5 bases and J by 11 bases, and 18 bases separated the two germline ends. The CDR3 is made up of 13 amino acids. The CDR3 protein is CASSLDLREEQYF. The CDR3 DNA is TGTGCCAGCAGCCTGGACTTAAGAGAGGAGCAGTACTTC. The full variable domain, rest sourced from reference TRBV7-2 and TRBJ2-5, is GAGVSQSPSNKVTEKGKDVELRCDPISGHTALYWYRQSLGQGLEFLIYFQGNSAPDKSGLPSDRFSAERTGGSVSTLTIQRTQQEDSAVYLCASSLDLREEQYFGPGTRLLVL.

The CDR3, as DNA: TGTGCCAGCAGTTGGGGGGACGATGGCTACACCTTC. It translates to CASSWGDDGYTF. The chain joins TRBV6-6 to TRBJ1-2; the D gene is possibly TRBD1 (5 bases). Between the trimmed V and J ends, which lost 4 bases and 6 bases, there was a span of 9 bases. The CDR3 length is 12 residues. Per germline, CDR1 MNHNY and CDR2 SVGAGI (reference sequence).